These 14 T cell receptor beta chains were all obtained from the same sample, sequenced in a study of OX40 agonist ivuxolimab in advanced cancers. Repertoires were generated with immunoSEQ multiplex PCR, while TCRdb's copy carries only in-frame clones and drops some. The sample has about 150,000 clones, around nine tenths seen once; the top ten hold about 1.1%. Specimen: CD4+ or CD8+ T cells sorted from blood, collected in a trial of the OX40 agonist ivuxolimab. These receptors originate from an adult with an advanced solid tumor such as melanoma, head and neck, liver or kidney cancer.

The chain uses TRBV9 and TRBJ1-1; the match to TRBD1 covers 7 bases. This CDR3 is built from 15 residues. The junction had 7 bases not matched to a gene; V was cut back by 0 bases and J by 5 bases. Germline V lookup: CDR1 SGDLS, CDR2 YYNGEE. The DNA of the CDR3 is TGTGCCAGCAGCGTAGCACCAGGGGGAGGGACTGAAGCTTTCTTT. Amino acids: CASSVAPGGGTEAFF.

The chain uses TRBV5-4 and TRBJ2-5; no firm D call. The tail of the sequence fits TRBJ2-7 better, so the J call may be wrong. There are 14 residues in the CDR3. Germline-derived CDR1 and CDR2 are SGHNT and YYREEE (reference sequence). CDR3 protein: CASSLARSSYEQYF. The CDR3 DNA reads as TGTGCCAGCAGCTTGGCCAGGTCCTCCTACGAGCAGTACTTC.

V usage is TRBV7-8 and J usage is TRBJ1-5; D remains ambiguous. The CDR3 covers 15 residues. With 0 bases removed from V and 14 bases from J, the gap between germline ends came to 20 bases. CDR1 SGHVS and CDR2 FQNEAQ come from the germline V gene. The CDR3 coding sequence is TGTGCCAGCAGCTTAGCTGGGCAGGACCTACATAGTAAGCATTTT. Amino acid sequence: CASSLAGQDLHSKHF.

The chain employs TRBV6-1 and TRBJ1-1, with D possibly being TRBD1 (6 bases). The CDR3 has 13 residues. CDR1 and CDR2 from the germline V gene are MNHNS and SASEGT. V was clipped by 6 bases and J by 2 bases, with 10 bases between them. Here the CDR3 reads CASRTGFNTEAFF. The CDR3 DNA follows: TGTGCCAGCAGAACAGGGTTTAACACTGAAGCTTTCTTT.

The chain has TRBV27 and TRBJ2-2; perhaps TRBD2 as D (5 bases). V was clipped by 1 base and J by 6 bases, with 9 bases between them. Germline V lookup: CDR1 MNHEY, CDR2 SMNVEV (reference sequence). The CDR3 length is 14 residues. As DNA, the CDR3 is TGTGCCAGCAGTTTATACGGGCGGGCCGGGGAGCTGTTTTTT. Translating gives CASSLYGRAGELFF.

The V and J genes are TRBV11-1 and TRBJ1-1; D is ambiguous. CDR1 and CDR2 (germline): SGHAT, FQDESV (reference sequence). CDR3 size: 14 residues. V was cut by 0 bases and J by 1 base, with 6 bases left in between. Here the CDR3 reads CASSLALSNTEAFF. Here the CDR3 DNA reads TGTGCCAGCAGCTTAGCCTTGTCGAACACTGAAGCTTTCTTT. Filled out from reference TRBV11-1 and TRBJ1-1, the complete variable domain reads EAEVAQSPRYKITEKSQAVAFWCDPISGHATLYWYRQILGQGPELLVQFQDESVVDDSQLPKDRFSAERLKGVDSTLKIQPAELGDSAMYLCASSLALSNTEAFFGQGTRLTVV.

This clone occurred once. The chain combines TRBV6-5 with TRBJ1-1, with TRBD1 as a possible D gene (6 bases). The germline CDR1 and CDR2 sequences are MNHEY and SVGAGI. Between the trimmed V and J ends, which lost 7 bases and 7 bases, there was a span of 19 bases. The CDR3 has 14 residues. The CDR3 is CASIDRGGPGEAFF. CDR3 bases: TGTGCCAGCATTGACCGCGGGGGGCCTGGTGAAGCTTTCTTT.

The chain carries TRBV19 and TRBJ2-1, with 12 bases matching TRBD1. Losses at the gene ends were 5 bases for V and 5 bases for J; bases not matched to a gene: 7. The CDR3 length is 16 residues. Germline CDR1 and CDR2: LNHDA and SQIVND (reference sequence). The CDR3 region is CASSAYGTGGHNEQFF. The CDR3 DNA reads as TGTGCCAGTAGTGCCTACGGGACAGGGGGCCACAATGAGCAGTTCTTC. Based on the CDR3 plus reference TRBV19 and TRBJ2-1, the full variable domain is DGGITQSPKYLFRKEGQNVTLSCEQNLNHDAMYWYRQDPGQGLRLIYYSQIVNDFQKGDIAEGYSVSREKKESFPLTVTSAQKNPTAFYLCASSAYGTGGHNEQFFGPGTRLTVL.

The V and J genes are TRBV4-2 and TRBJ1-3; 8 bases fit TRBD1. Germline V gives CDR1 LGHNA, CDR2 YNFKEQ. The CDR3 spans 16 residues. Trimming removed 3 bases from V and 5 bases from J; junction bases left unmatched: 9. The CDR3 is CASSQVQGELRNTIYF. CDR3 nucleotides: TGTGCCAGCAGCCAGGTACAGGGGGAACTCAGAAACACCATATATTTT.

This clone was seen only once. The chain couples TRBV7-2 to TRBJ2-7; the D gene is possibly TRBD1 (6 bases). This CDR3 comprises 15 residues. The V end was cut by 5 bases, the J end by 3 bases, with 17 bases between. Germline values: CDR1 SGHTA, CDR2 FQGNSA. The CDR3 coding sequence is TGTGCCAGCAGCACTTCGACAGGCACCCGCTACGAGCAGTACTTC. Encoded protein: CASSTSTGTRYEQYF.

This chain uses TRBV7-9 with TRBJ2-1, with 11 nucleotides matching TRBD2. The germline gives CDR1 SEHNR, CDR2 FQNEAQ (reference sequence). The CDR3 spans 15 residues. J was trimmed by 5 bases and V by 6 bases; bases with no gene match: 6. DNA of the CDR3: TGTGCCAGCAGTCTGACTAGCGGGGTCAACAATGAGCAGTTCTTC. Translation gives CASSLTSGVNNEQFF.

The rearrangement uses TRBV19 and TRBJ2-2; possible D gene TRBD2, 6 bases. The germline V gene has CDR1 LNHDA and CDR2 SQIVND (reference sequence). With 7 bases removed from V and 1 base from J, the gap between germline ends came to 10 bases. CDR3 size: 14 residues. Written as DNA, the CDR3 is TGTGCCAGTACCCATAGCGGGAACACCGGGGAGCTGTTTTTT. The encoded protein is CASTHSGNTGELFF.

The V call is TRBV5-1, the J call TRBJ2-3; 12 bases are shared with TRBD2. Germline lookup yields CDR1 SGHRS and CDR2 YFSETQ. Germline trimming cut 5 bases from V and 0 bases from J; bases unmatched to any gene: 4. CDR3 length: 16 residues. In nucleotides, the CDR3 is TGCGCCAGCAGGGAGGGGACTAGCGGGAGCACAGATACGCAGTATTTT. Protein product: CASREGTSGSTDTQYF. Together with reference TRBV5-1 and TRBJ2-3, the CDR3 gives the full variable domain: KAGVTQTPRYLIKTRGQQVTLSCSPISGHRSVSWYQQTPGQGLQFLFEYFSETQRNKGNFPGRFSGRQFSNSRSEMNVSTLELGDSALYLCASREGTSGSTDTQYFGPGTRLTVL.

The chain has TRBV28 and TRBJ2-1; no reliable D call. CDR1 is MDHEN and CDR2 is SYDVKM in the germline V gene. CDR3 size: 15 residues. Trimming left V 3 bases short and J 4 bases short, with 13 bases between. The CDR3 sequence is CASSFPAMGYNEQFF. In nucleotides, the CDR3 is TGTGCCAGCAGTTTCCCTGCCATGGGATACAATGAGCAGTTCTTC.